The 22 T cell receptor beta chains reported below all come from one sample, sequenced in a study of T cells in Graves' hyperthyroidism and ophthalmopathy. TCR beta CDR3 sequences were amplified from RNA transcripts. Initially, a first-round RT-PCR of the TCR CDR3 employed the HTBI primer set. TCRdb fed the multiplex PCR reads into MiXCR, producing one record per CDR3 protein. Among hundreds of thousands of distinct CDR3 sequences listed, 14% were seen once. The specimen sequenced was blood. Receptors originate from a woman younger than 30 with Graves' hyperthyroidism.

At least ten counts were recorded for this clonotype. This chain uses TRBV7-8 with TRBJ2-7, with 10 positions matching TRBD2. CDR1 is SGHVS, CDR2 FQNEAQ, per germline. The CDR3 runs to 15 residues. Trimming removed 2 bases from V and 5 bases from J; junction bases left unmatched: 6. The CDR3: CASSLRAGGQDEQYF. DNA of the CDR3: TGTGCCAGCAGCTTACGAGCGGGAGGGCAAGACGAGCAGTACTTC.

This clonotype occurred a few times. CDR3 residues: CASSGGQITSGNTIYF. The DNA for the CDR3 is TGCGCCAGCAGCGGGGGACAGATAACATCTGGAAACACCATATATTTT. V and J are TRBV5-1 and TRBJ1-3; TRBD1 matches at 7 bases. J was trimmed by 1 base and V by 4 bases; bases with no gene match: 8. From germline, CDR1 is SGHRS and CDR2 YFSETQ. This CDR3 is built from 16 residues.

This clonotype was found many times. The chain recombines TRBV7-9 with TRBJ1-3; no firm D call. Germline lookup yields CDR1 SEHNR and CDR2 FQNEAQ (reference sequence). The V end was cut by 5 bases, the J end by 1 base, with 9 bases between. The CDR3 loop spans 14 amino acids. CDR3 nucleotide sequence: TGTGCCAGCAGCGTCCGGCAATCTGGAAACACCATATATTTT. The encoded protein is CASSVRQSGNTIYF.

This clonotype was seen at least ten times. V usage is TRBV11-3 and J usage is TRBJ2-5, with 7 bases matching TRBD1. Germline V gene sequence: CDR1 SGHNT, CDR2 YENEEA. The V segment lost 6 bases and the J segment 1 base; nucleotides outside the gene matches: 5. This CDR3 region has 14 residues. The CDR3: CASRNTGVQETQYF. DNA of the CDR3: TGTGCCAGCAGGAATACAGGGGTCCAAGAGACCCAGTACTTC.

This clonotype has only a few counts. The V and J genes are TRBV7-9 and TRBJ2-3; no firm D call. V was pared by 6 bases and J by 0 bases, with 7 bases between. Germline V gene data show CDR1 as SEHNR and CDR2 as FQNEAQ (reference sequence). This CDR3 has 13 amino acids. CDR3 sequence: CASRLQSTDTQYF. In DNA, the CDR3 is TGTGCCAGCAGGCTGCAGAGCACAGATACGCAGTATTTT.

This clonotype was observed a handful of times. The rearrangement uses TRBV7-2 and TRBJ2-3; the match to TRBD2 covers 9 bases. V was clipped by 0 bases and J by 6 bases; unmatched bases: 13. The CDR3 is 18 amino acids. The germline gives CDR1 SGHTA, CDR2 FQGNSA. The CDR3 nucleotides read TGTGCCAGCAGCTTAGCGAGCTTTAGCGGGAGTAGAGCGGATACGCAGTATTTT. Protein product: CASSLASFSGSRADTQYF.

At least ten counts were recorded for this clonotype. The gene calls are TRBV12-3 or TRBV12-4 and TRBJ2-5; 11 bases are a match to TRBD1. V shed 5 bases, J shed 7 bases, and the junction held 9 bases outside the gene matches. The CDR3 extends over 15 amino acids. The CDR3 nucleotides read TGTGCCAGCAGTCTCGGACAGGGGGCCCCGGGGACCCAGTACTTC. This translates into CASSLGQGAPGTQYF.

The rearrangement uses TRBV24-1 and TRBJ1-2; maybe TRBD1 (6 bases). Deletions cut 4 bases from V and 5 bases from J, with 10 bases between. CDR3 size: 13 residues. Germline V gene sequence: CDR1 KGHDR, CDR2 SFDVKD. The CDR3 here is CATSDVRGYGYTF. The CDR3 DNA reads TGTGCCACCAGTGACGTCAGGGGTTATGGCTACACCTTC.

The table lists this clonotype with many counts. This rearrangement joins TRBV6-1 to TRBJ2-1; 7 bases agree with TRBD2. CDR3 length equals 15 residues. With V trimmed by 4 bases and J by 4 bases, 7 bases remained unmatched. Looked up from germline, CDR1 is MNHNS and CDR2 is SASEGT. CDR3 amino acids: CASSAGRERYNEQFF. Here the CDR3 DNA reads TGTGCCAGCAGTGCAGGGCGGGAGAGGTACAATGAGCAGTTCTTC.

In this sample, this clonotype turned up many times. The J gene is TRBJ2-1, the V gene TRBV7-2; TRBD2 might be the D (5 bases). The CDR3 totals 15 residues. CDR1 and CDR2 from the germline V gene are SGHTA and FQGNSA. V was trimmed by 2 bases and J by 5 bases, leaving 13 bases between them. DNA of the CDR3: TGTGCCAGCAGCTTACTTAGCGCAAACGACAATGAGCAGTTCTTC. This codes for CASSLLSANDNEQFF. The full variable domain, its missing parts supplied by reference TRBV7-2 and TRBJ2-1, is GAGVSQSPSNKVTEKGKDVELRCDPISGHTALYWYRQSLGQGLEFLIYFQGNSAPDKSGLPSDRFSAERTGGSVSTLTIQRTQQEDSAVYLCASSLLSANDNEQFFGPGTRLTVL.

A few counts support this clonotype. The chain is built from TRBV5-5 and TRBJ1-1, with TRBD1 matching over 11 bases. Looked up from germline, CDR1 is SGHKS and CDR2 is YYEKEE (reference sequence). CDR3 size: 15 residues. The trim removed 6 bases at V and 5 bases at J, leaving 9 bases unmatched. The CDR3 is CASNHRDRGITEAFF. Written as DNA, the CDR3 is TGTGCCAGCAACCATAGGGACAGGGGGATAACTGAAGCTTTCTTT.

This clonotype was found many times. This chain connects TRBV28 to TRBJ2-5, with 9 nucleotides matching TRBD2. Trimming cost V 7 bases and J 2 bases; bases outside gene matches: 8. Per the germline V gene, CDR1 is MDHEN and CDR2 is SYDVKM. The CDR3 runs 15 residues. CDR3 sequence: CASKRLAEGQETQYF. CDR3 sequence (DNA): TGTGCCAGCAAGCGACTAGCGGAGGGACAAGAGACCCAGTACTTC.

The table lists this clonotype with many counts. This sequence joins TRBV15 and TRBJ2-7; tentative D call: TRBD2 (6 bases). Germline loops: CDR1 LNHNV, CDR2 YYDKDF (reference sequence). The germline V and J ends were trimmed by 3 bases and 2 bases, with 17 bases remaining between them. This CDR3 region has 16 residues. The CDR3 DNA is TGTGCCACCAGCAGTAGGGGCCAGGACTACACCTACGAGCAGTACTTC. Its translation: CATSSRGQDYTYEQYF.

The genes are TRBV7-6 and TRBJ2-3; D could derive from TRBD1 or TRBD2 (5 bases each). This CDR3 region has 17 residues. V was trimmed by 4 bases and J by 0 bases, leaving 17 bases between them. Germline V gives CDR1 SGHVS, CDR2 FNYEAQ. This chain's CDR3 is CASSSIIPGPSTDTQYF. The CDR3 bases are TGTGCCAGCAGCTCGATCATTCCGGGACCTAGCACAGATACGCAGTATTTT.

There are many counts of this clonotype. The rearrangement uses TRBV10-2 and TRBJ2-1; 10 nucleotides align to TRBD1. The V segment lost 4 bases and the J segment 7 bases; nucleotides outside the gene matches: 13. CDR3 length: 17 amino acids. CDR1 WSHSY and CDR2 SAAADI come from the germline V gene. The chain's CDR3 is CASSGGLRQGAWNEQFF. The CDR3 DNA follows: TGCGCCAGCAGTGGGGGGCTGAGACAGGGGGCTTGGAATGAGCAGTTCTTC.

At least ten counts were recorded for this clonotype. The rearrangement joins TRBV7-2 to TRBJ2-3; TRBD1 aligns across 8 bases. CDR1 is SGHTA and CDR2 is FQGNSA in the germline V gene. The V gene end was trimmed by 5 bases and the J gene end by 6 bases; junction bases not matched to a gene: 7. This CDR3 region has 14 residues. The CDR3 protein is CASSKDRDADTQYF. The CDR3, as DNA: TGTGCCAGCAGCAAGGACAGGGATGCGGATACGCAGTATTTT.

This clonotype was recorded at least ten times. This sequence joins TRBV9 and TRBJ2-5, with TRBD1 identical over 7 bases. Germline V gene lookup returns CDR1 SGDLS and CDR2 YYNGEE. V was clipped by 4 bases and J by 5 bases; unmatched bases: 17. CDR3 length: 17 residues. CDR3 DNA sequence: TGTGCCAGCAGCTCATACCGACAGGGCCCGAATCGGGAGACCCAGTACTTC. It translates to CASSSYRQGPNRETQYF.

This clonotype was recorded at least ten times. The CDR3 coding sequence is TGTGCCAGCAGCAGCATTGTTTTTGGCGAGCAGTACTTC. This translates into CASSSIVFGEQYF. The chain employs TRBV6-1 and TRBJ2-7, with D unclear. This CDR3 region has 13 residues. Trimming removed 6 bases at V and 6 bases at J, with 15 bases between. CDR1 is MNHNS, CDR2 SASEGT, per germline.

This clonotype was recorded at least ten times. The chain carries TRBV15 and TRBJ2-5; 7 bases fit TRBD1. J lost 9 bases, V lost 0 bases, and 10 bases had no gene match. The CDR3 totals 15 residues. The germline gives CDR1 LNHNV, CDR2 YYDKDF (reference sequence). The CDR3 loop reads CATSRDRGTERSQYF. In DNA form, the CDR3 reads TGTGCCACCAGCAGAGATAGGGGGACAGAGAGGTCCCAGTACTTC.

This clonotype occurred many times. The gene calls are TRBV6-1 and TRBJ2-1; TRBD2 agrees at 12 bases. The trim removed 6 bases at V and 5 bases at J, leaving 5 bases unmatched. In germline, CDR1 is MNHNS, CDR2 SASEGT. The CDR3 is 15 residues long. The CDR3 coding sequence is TGTGCCAGCAGCTTTCTAGCGGGGGGGGACAATGAGCAGTTCTTC. This encodes CASSFLAGGDNEQFF.

The chain couples TRBV3-1 to TRBJ2-7; a possible D gene is TRBD2 (6 bases). From germline, CDR1 is LGHDT and CDR2 YNNKEL (reference sequence). This CDR3 is built from 14 residues. V was shortened by 0 bases and J by 4 bases, with 10 bases between the two germline ends. The CDR3 region has the DNA TGTGCCAGCAGCCAAGATCCCCGGGGGTACGAGCAGTACTTC. Residues: CASSQDPRGYEQYF.

This clonotype was seen only a few times. The chain couples TRBV20-1 to TRBJ1-3, with D uncertain. Germline-derived CDR1 and CDR2 are DFQATT and SNEGSKA (reference sequence). The CDR3 sequence is 14 residues long. Trimming took off 5 bases at V and 8 bases at J, with 19 bases between the two ends. The CDR3 region has the DNA TGCAGTGCTGATCCCAAAGGGTCGCCGGACACCATATATTTT. As protein: CSADPKGSPDTIYF.